These 2 T cell receptor beta chains share one sample of origin, sequenced in a study of shared T cell receptors in the human thymus. Produced via immunoSEQ multiplex PCR; TCRdb's table is partial and in-frame only. This repertoire shows roughly 500,000 clones, 70% to 80% found once; its top ten account for about 0.013%. These data were also reused for a study on human thymus T cells.

The sample comprised thymocytes. All receptors derive from a boy in the first two years of life with a congenital heart defect.

The J gene is TRBJ2-1, the V gene TRBV29-1; D is undetermined. The CDR3 has 15 residues. CDR1 is SQVTM and CDR2 is ANQGSEA in the germline V gene. The ends were cut back, 0 bases at V and 1 base at J, with 10 bases in the middle. The CDR3 DNA sequence: TGCAGCGTTGAAGAGGTAGTCCCATCCTACAATGAGCAGTTCTTC. Translated, it gives CSVEEVVPSYNEQFF.

The chain combines TRBV4-3 with TRBJ1-4; 9 nucleotides match TRBD1. Trimming took 3 bases from V and 5 from J; bases not matched to a gene: 4. The germline V gene has CDR1 LGHNA and CDR2 YSLEER. The CDR3 spans 15 residues. CDR3 DNA: TGCGCCAGCAGCCACGGGACAGGGCCAAATGAAAAACTGTTTTTT. This encodes CASSHGTGPNEKLFF.